One sample yielded the 16 T cell receptor beta chains listed below, sequenced in a study of T-cell reconstitution after alpha-beta-depleted transplantation in children. Molecular barcoding with unique molecular identifiers was used for the TCRbeta library. TCRdb re-derived calls from the PCR reads in MiXCR, one entry per CDR3 protein. The sample has 480,000 or so distinct CDR3 sequences; about 10% are singletons. This sample comprised PBMCs, obtained before TCRalphabeta/CD19-depleted stem cell transplant. Every receptor here comes from a child younger than 10 with inherited bone marrow failure, due to receive a stem cell transplant.

This clonotype has ten or more counts. The chain employs TRBV7-9 and TRBJ2-7; the match to TRBD1 covers 7 bases. V lost 1 base, J lost 4 bases, and 7 bases stayed unmatched. The CDR3 covers 15 residues. Germline CDR1 reads SEHNR; CDR2 reads FQNEAQ (reference sequence). The CDR3: CASSLEGQTPYEQYF. As DNA, the CDR3 is TGTGCCAGCAGCTTAGAGGGACAGACCCCATACGAGCAGTACTTC.

This clonotype was detected ten times or more. The genes are TRBV30 and TRBJ2-5; no clear D. CDR3 length: 11 amino acids. The V gene lost 2 bases and the J gene lost 7 bases, with 8 bases spanning the gap. Germline V lookup: CDR1 GTSNPN, CDR2 SVGIG (reference sequence). CDR3 region: CAWSNPGTQYF. Here the CDR3 DNA reads TGTGCCTGGAGTAACCCGGGGACCCAGTACTTC.

This clonotype was picked up many times. V gene TRBV6-1 combines with J gene TRBJ2-2, with 7 bases lining up with TRBD1. The CDR3 covers 15 residues. CDR1 MNHNS and CDR2 SASEGT come from the germline V gene. V trimming: 8 bases; J trimming: 5 bases; junction bases outside the gene matches: 11. CDR3 nucleotide sequence: TGTGCCAGCCGTGGACACAGGGGAGAAACCGGGGAGCTGTTTTTT. Translation gives CASRGHRGETGELFF.

This clonotype was recorded at least ten times. The chain carries TRBV5-1 and TRBJ2-3, with TRBD1 matching 7 bases. CDR3 length equals 15 residues. The V gene's germline CDR1 is SGHRS and CDR2 YFSETQ. With 0 bases clipped from V and 0 bases from J, the junction kept 1 base outside the gene matches. DNA for the CDR3: TGCGCCAGCAGCTTGGGGGACAGTAGCACAGATACGCAGTATTTT. This translates into CASSLGDSSTDTQYF.

The sample holds a few counts of this clonotype. The V call is TRBV6-2 or TRBV6-3, the J call TRBJ2-1; D unresolved. Trimming removed 0 bases at V and 0 bases at J, with 6 bases between. This CDR3 has 15 amino acids. Germline loops: CDR1 MNHEY, CDR2 SVGEGT. CDR3 in DNA: TGTGCCAGCAGTTACTCTAGTGGCTCCTACAATGAGCAGTTCTTC. Translated, it gives CASSYSSGSYNEQFF.

The chain joins TRBV5-1 to TRBJ2-7; TRBD2 aligns across 9 bases. Trimming took 4 bases from V and 2 from J; bases not matched to a gene: 10. CDR1 SGHRS and CDR2 YFSETQ come from the germline V gene. The CDR3 loop spans 16 amino acids. The CDR3 DNA is TGCGCCAGCAGCGGGGGGTCAGCGGGAGGCCCCTACGAGCAGTACTTC. It specifies CASSGGSAGGPYEQYF.

This clonotype has a count of ten or more. The chain couples TRBV20-1 to TRBJ2-3; no clear D. This CDR3 region has 13 residues. Trimming cost V 0 bases and J 6 bases, with 10 bases left between them. From germline, CDR1 is DFQATT and CDR2 SNEGSKA (reference sequence). CDR3 sequence (DNA): TGCAGTGCTAGAGAGCTCCCTGGGGATACGCAGTATTTT. Protein product: CSARELPGDTQYF.

This clonotype was observed a few times. The V gene is TRBV30, the J gene TRBJ2-7; 7 bases map to TRBD1. Germline CDR1 reads GTSNPN; CDR2 reads SVGIG (reference sequence). The CDR3 runs 14 residues. V dropped 0 bases and J dropped 2; count of bases not matched to a gene: 4. This CDR3 is CAWSVWTGPYEQYF. The CDR3 coding sequence is TGTGCCTGGAGTGTCTGGACAGGCCCCTACGAGCAGTACTTC.

At least ten counts were recorded for this clonotype. This chain connects TRBV27 to TRBJ1-5, with TRBD1 matching over 7 bases. This CDR3 comprises 15 residues. Germline lookup yields CDR1 MNHEY and CDR2 SMNVEV (reference sequence). Trimming took 1 base from V and 3 from J; bases not matched to a gene: 3. CDR3 residues: CASSLYTGDNQPQHF. In DNA form, the CDR3 reads TGTGCCAGCAGTTTATACACAGGGGACAATCAGCCCCAGCATTTT.

This clonotype appeared once. The V and J genes are TRBV4-2 and TRBJ2-1; 9 bases fit TRBD2. The V and J ends lost 3 bases and 9 bases, in that order; junction bases with no gene match: 12. The germline V gene encodes CDR1 LGHNA and CDR2 YNFKEQ. The CDR3 consists of 16 residues. CDR3 region: CASSHVTGTSFLEQFF. In DNA, the CDR3 is TGTGCCAGCAGCCACGTTACCGGGACTAGCTTCCTTGAGCAGTTCTTC.

This clonotype was counted at least ten times. CDR3 loop: CSAQTGGQRGAFF. DNA of the CDR3: TGCAGTGCCCAAACAGGGGGACAAAGAGGAGCTTTCTTT. J is TRBJ1-1 and V is TRBV20-1, with 8 positions matching TRBD1. The CDR3 covers 13 residues. Per germline, CDR1 DFQATT and CDR2 SNEGSKA (reference sequence). V lost 6 bases, J lost 10 bases, and 13 bases stayed unmatched.

A few counts support this clonotype. This chain joins TRBV6-2 or TRBV6-3 and TRBJ2-6, with D possibly being TRBD2 (6 bases). Trimming cost V 1 base and J 4 bases, with 20 bases left between them. This CDR3 region has 19 residues. CDR1 is MNHEY, CDR2 SVGEGT, per germline. CDR3 loop: CASSYFRAGGRSGANVLTF. The CDR3, as DNA: TGTGCCAGCAGTTACTTCAGGGCCGGGGGTAGGTCCGGGGCCAACGTCCTGACTTTC.

This clonotype has at least ten counts. This chain links TRBV25-1 with TRBJ2-7, with D possibly being TRBD2 (5 bases). Germline CDR1 is MGHDK and CDR2 is SYGVNS. V was clipped by 6 bases and J by 10 bases, with 19 bases between them. The CDR3 spans 13 residues. The CDR3 region is CASSRSRSGLQYF. CDR3 coding DNA: TGTGCCAGCAGCCGATCGAGGAGCGGACTTCAGTACTTC.

The sample holds many counts of this clonotype. The V gene is TRBV29-1, the J gene TRBJ1-2; D uncertain. CDR1 and CDR2 from the germline V gene are SQVTM and ANQGSEA. CDR3 length equals 12 residues. Trimming cost V 6 bases and J 6 bases, with 14 bases left between them. The CDR3 here is CSVADPEDGYTF. Here the CDR3 DNA reads TGCAGCGTGGCCGACCCTGAGGATGGCTACACCTTC.

Regarding this clonotype: This may be a read error, as it is one base from a much larger clone. CDR3 residues: CASSQAWCPSTDTQYF. The CDR3 region has the DNA TGCGCCAGCAGCCAAGCTTGGTGCCCTAGCACAGATACGCAGTATTTT. The chain combines TRBV4-3 with TRBJ2-3; D is ambiguous. The V end was cut by 1 base, the J end by 0 bases, with 11 bases between. Germline V gene data show CDR1 as LGHNA and CDR2 as YSLEER. The CDR3 is made up of 16 amino acids.

This clonotype showed up many times. J is TRBJ2-2 and V is TRBV30; D is uncertain. Trimming removed 5 bases at V and 13 bases at J, with 14 bases between. The germline gives CDR1 GTSNPN, CDR2 SVGIG (reference sequence). The CDR3 has 11 amino acids. The DNA for the CDR3 is TGTGCCTGGGCTACAGCCGCCGGGCTGTTTTTT. Protein sequence: CAWATAAGLFF.